This T cell receptor beta chain was identified in a study of Graves' ophthalmopathy and Graves' hyperthyroidism. Trimming took off 3 bases at V and 4 bases at J, with 10 bases between the two ends. This CDR3 region has 14 residues. CDR1 is MDHEN, CDR2 SYDVKM, per germline. Those donors who had ophthalmopathy presented with moderate-to-severe activity, a CAS of ≥3, a NOSPECS of ≥4 and a duration under 3 months. RNA transcripts were the source from which TCR beta CDR3 regions were amplified. First-round RT-PCR with HTBI primers preceded a second-round multiplex PCR. TCRdb used MiXCR to reprocess the multiplex PCR reads, holding one entry per CDR3 protein. The repertoire holds about 400,000 distinct CDR3 sequences, with around 17% as singletons. At least ten counts were recorded for this clonotype. The antigen is undetermined. Regarding the study as a whole: Most expanded clonotypes in thyroid above 0.001 frequency also showed up in blood. The model's prediction of ophthalmopathy progression had roughly 71% sensitivity and roughly 72% specificity.

The TCR sequence derives from a woman aged 18 to 35 with Graves' ophthalmopathy. Sequencing was carried out using peripheral blood. This chain connects TRBV28 to TRBJ1-5; D uncertain. The CDR3 spells CASSFVHGNQPQHF. In nucleotides, the CDR3 is TGTGCCAGCAGTTTCGTCCATGGAAATCAGCCCCAGCATTTT.